These 29 T cell receptor beta chains were all obtained from the same sample, sequenced in a study of blood T cell repertoires in COVID-19. Sequencing used immunoSEQ multiplex PCR; TCRdb keeps in-frame clones, though not all of them. Of around 400,000 clones listed, roughly 90% are singletons. Input material: PBMCs or T cells enriched from blood (not recorded which). The receptor set was obtained from a woman in her forties who had been exposed to COVID-19.

The chain links TRBV12-3 or TRBV12-4 to TRBJ1-6; D may be TRBD1 (5 bases). CDR3 length: 13 amino acids. Trimming pared 4 bases from V and 5 bases from J, leaving 6 bases between. This CDR3 is CASSWGDNSPLHF. In nucleotides, the CDR3 is TGTGCCAGCAGTTGGGGGGATAATTCACCCCTCCACTTT.

The rearrangement joins TRBV25-1 to TRBJ1-3; 12 bases match TRBD1. The V segment lost 4 bases and the J segment 5 bases; nucleotides outside the gene matches: 3. The CDR3 runs 15 residues. CDR1 is MGHDK, CDR2 SYGVNS, per germline. CDR3 coding DNA: TGTGCCAGCAGTGCAGGGACAGGGGGCAGAAACACCATATATTTT. It specifies CASSAGTGGRNTIYF.

This chain joins TRBV7-2 and TRBJ1-2, with TRBD1 matching 7 bases. The trim removed 0 bases at V and 0 bases at J, leaving 1 base unmatched. Germline CDR1 SGHTA, CDR2 FQGNSA. This CDR3 has 15 amino acids. The CDR3 DNA follows: TGTGCCAGCAGCTTAGCAGACAGGGCTAACTATGGCTACACCTTC. The encoded protein is CASSLADRANYGYTF.

The J gene is TRBJ1-4, the V gene TRBV7-8, with 9 nucleotides matching TRBD1. Germline CDR1 reads SGHVS; CDR2 reads FQNEAQ. With V trimmed by 5 bases and J by 5 bases, 9 bases remained unmatched. The CDR3 length is 16 residues. The CDR3 sequence is CASSRGQGTVNEKLFF. The CDR3 region has the DNA TGTGCCAGCAGCCGAGGACAGGGGACTGTAAATGAAAAACTGTTTTTT.

J is TRBJ1-3 and V is TRBV6-2 or TRBV6-3, with D unclear. Germline CDR1 reads MNHEY; CDR2 reads SVGEGT. Trimming shortened V by 5 bases and J by 0 bases, and 17 bases separated the two germline ends. The CDR3 runs to 17 residues. Written as DNA, the CDR3 is TGTGCCAGCAGTCTTGCTCGGGTACTTCTCTCTGGAAACACCATATATTTT. Its protein is CASSLARVLLSGNTIYF.

The chain links TRBV18 to TRBJ1-4, with TRBD1 matching 10 bases. V was clipped by 1 base and J by 8 bases; unmatched bases: 7. Germline V gives CDR1 KGHSH, CDR2 LQKENI. The CDR3 loop spans 16 amino acids. This chain's CDR3 is CASSPQGQGFTEKLFF. CDR3 nucleotides: TGTGCCAGCTCACCACAGGGACAGGGGTTTACAGAAAAACTGTTTTTT.

The rearrangement uses TRBV7-8 and TRBJ1-4; D is uncertain. V lost 1 base, J lost 6 bases, and 9 bases lay in between. Germline loops: CDR1 SGHVS, CDR2 FQNEAQ. There are 14 residues in the CDR3. In DNA, the CDR3 is TGTGCCAGCAGCTTAGGAGGGTCCCATGAAAAACTGTTTTTT. This gives the protein CASSLGGSHEKLFF.

V and J are TRBV27 and TRBJ1-1; tentative D call: TRBD1 (6 bases). CDR1 is MNHEY, CDR2 SMNVEV, per germline (reference sequence). Between the trimmed V and J ends, which lost 7 bases and 7 bases, there was a span of 19 bases. This CDR3 has 14 amino acids. The CDR3 spells CASTNTGTLREAFF. The CDR3 DNA is TGTGCCAGCACTAATACCGGGACACTACGTGAAGCTTTCTTT.

J is TRBJ2-5 and V is TRBV13; D gene ambiguous. The CDR3 loop spans 12 amino acids. Trimming left V 5 bases short and J 2 bases short, with 6 bases between. Germline V lookup: CDR1 PRHDT, CDR2 FYEKMQ (reference sequence). This CDR3 reads CASSIRQETQYF. For the CDR3, the DNA is TGTGCCAGCAGCATTCGTCAAGAGACCCAGTACTTC.

This CDR3 is CASSVGGRVEGETQYF. The CDR3 coding sequence is TGTGCCAGCAGCGTAGGGGGGAGGGTAGAGGGAGAGACCCAGTACTTC. The chain carries TRBV9 and TRBJ2-5, with 7 bases that match TRBD2. V shed 0 bases, J shed 4 bases, and the junction held 9 bases outside the gene matches. The CDR3 consists of 16 residues. Germline values: CDR1 SGDLS, CDR2 YYNGEE.

The chain joins TRBV5-1 to TRBJ2-7, with a tentative D call TRBD2 (6 bases). The length of the CDR3 is 15 residues. Germline-derived CDR1 and CDR2 are SGHRS and YFSETQ. The V and J ends lost 4 bases and 3 bases respectively, with 17 bases between them. The CDR3 spells CASSPPAGGVYEQYF. DNA of the CDR3: TGCGCCAGCAGCCCACCCGCCGGAGGGGTCTACGAGCAGTACTTC.

This clone is labeled medium-sized (0.01 to 0.1%). This chain joins TRBV6-4 and TRBJ2-1, with 9 bases that match TRBD2. Germline trimming cut 2 bases from V and 7 bases from J; bases unmatched to any gene: 9. The length of the CDR3 is 16 residues. Germline-derived CDR1 and CDR2 are MRHNA and SNTAGT. The CDR3: CASSDTSGGFTNEQFF. The CDR3 nucleotides read TGTGCCAGCAGTGACACAAGCGGGGGGTTTACGAATGAGCAGTTCTTC.

This chain uses TRBV2 with TRBJ2-7; D gene ambiguous. The CDR3 loop spans 12 amino acids. Germline-derived CDR1 and CDR2 are SNHLY and FYNNEI. V lost 3 bases and J 3 bases, leaving 6 bases between the germline ends. In DNA, the CDR3 is TGTGCCAGCAGTGACCCCCGCTACGAGCAGTACTTC. Its translation: CASSDPRYEQYF.

A remark on this clone: At one of its ends the junction is not consistent with the germline gene, which may arise from a read error. The J gene is TRBJ2-1, the V gene TRBV11-3; tentative D call: TRBD2 (5 bases). Germline CDR1 is SGHNT and CDR2 is YENEEA. The CDR3 loop spans 14 amino acids. The CDR3 DNA follows: TGTGCCAGCAGCTTCGCTAGCTCCTATAATGAGCAGTTCTTC. Translation: CASSFASSYNEQFF.

The chain uses TRBV25-1 and TRBJ2-7, with 7 bases aligning to TRBD1. Germline CDR1 and CDR2: MGHDK and SYGVNS. The CDR3 contains 13 residues. Trimming removed 6 bases from V and 0 bases from J; junction bases left unmatched: 2. The CDR3 loop is CASRDRNSYEQYF. The CDR3 nucleotides read TGTGCCAGCAGGGACAGGAACTCCTACGAGCAGTACTTC.

This clone appeared a single time. The rearrangement uses TRBV6-5 and TRBJ2-2; 10 bases agree with TRBD1. This CDR3 spans 15 amino acids. Trimming took 8 bases from V and 5 from J; bases not matched to a gene: 8. The germline V gene encodes CDR1 MNHEY and CDR2 SVGAGI. CDR3 loop: CASLRDRGGTGELFF. The CDR3 coding sequence is TGTGCCAGCCTCAGGGACAGGGGTGGAACCGGGGAGCTGTTTTTT.

This clone was detected only once. This chain joins TRBV19 and TRBJ2-7, with D uncertain. The length of the CDR3 is 15 residues. Germline values: CDR1 LNHDA, CDR2 SQIVND (reference sequence). V lost 3 bases, J lost 4 bases, and 16 bases lay in between. CDR3 nucleotides: TGTGCCAGTAGTATTACCGCCGACACCTTTTACGAGCAGTACTTC. Translation: CASSITADTFYEQYF.

The chain joins TRBV4-2 to TRBJ2-2; D not resolved. Germline V gene lookup returns CDR1 LGHNA and CDR2 YNFKEQ. V was clipped by 4 bases and J by 2 bases, with 5 bases between them. The CDR3 loop spans 13 amino acids. Written as DNA, the CDR3 is TGTGCCAGCAGCCTGAGCAACACCGGGGAGCTGTTTTTT. Its protein product is CASSLSNTGELFF.

The count of this clone is one. The chain joins TRBV7-6 to TRBJ1-2; unclear D gene. In germline, CDR1 is SGHVS, CDR2 FNYEAQ. The CDR3 runs to 15 residues. V was cut by 1 base and J by 5 bases, with 14 bases left in between. This CDR3 reads CASSLGDSRGYGYTF. CDR3 DNA sequence: TGTGCCAGCAGCTTAGGCGATTCTCGCGGATATGGCTACACCTTC.

This clone appeared a few times. Written as DNA, the CDR3 is TGTGCCAGCAGTTTTTTCCGGGGAGAGGGCTACACCTTC. This sequence encodes CASSFFRGEGYTF. The chain is built from TRBV12-3 or TRBV12-4 and TRBJ1-2; no firm D call. The CDR3 totals 13 residues. The V end was cut by 3 bases, the J end by 8 bases, with 13 bases between.

This clone was seen a few times. The chain combines TRBV5-6 with TRBJ1-3; tentative D call: TRBD1 (5 bases). The V gene lost 0 bases and the J gene lost 4 bases, with 11 bases spanning the gap. The CDR3 length is 15 residues. Germline CDR1 reads SGHDT; CDR2 reads YYEEEE. CDR3 loop: CASSLAGPYGNTIYF. The CDR3 coding sequence is TGTGCCAGCAGCTTGGCAGGGCCGTACGGAAACACCATATATTTT.

This chain joins TRBV27 and TRBJ1-5, with TRBD1 identical over 7 bases. The V segment lost 5 bases and the J segment 1 base; nucleotides outside the gene matches: 20. This CDR3 spans 20 amino acids. CDR1 and CDR2 from the germline V gene are MNHEY and SMNVEV (reference sequence). CDR3 region: CASSLPVTGQISLSNQPQHF. Here the CDR3 DNA reads TGTGCCAGCAGTCTCCCCGTGACAGGGCAAATTAGTTTAAGCAATCAGCCCCAGCATTTT.

The V and J genes are TRBV15 and TRBJ1-2; D unresolved. Germline CDR1 is LNHNV and CDR2 is YYDKDF (reference sequence). The CDR3 covers 11 residues. Deletions cut 0 bases from V and 9 bases from J, with 5 bases between. In DNA, the CDR3 is TGTGCCACCAGCAGAGAGCGGAGCTACACCTTC. Translation gives CATSRERSYTF.

The genes are TRBV24-1 and TRBJ2-3, with TRBD1 as a possible D gene (5 bases). This CDR3 spans 15 amino acids. Trimming stripped 3 bases from V and 3 bases from J, with 12 bases between. Germline values: CDR1 KGHDR, CDR2 SFDVKD. The CDR3 protein is CATSDGQGTTDTQYF. The CDR3 nucleotides read TGTGCCACCAGTGATGGGCAGGGTACGACAGATACGCAGTATTTT.

The chain recombines TRBV2 with TRBJ1-6; TRBD1 is a possible D gene (5 bases). Per the germline V gene, CDR1 is SNHLY and CDR2 is FYNNEI. CDR3 size: 14 residues. Deletions cut 10 bases from V and 5 bases from J, with 15 bases between. CDR3 in amino acids: CATIPDRHNSPLHF. The DNA for the CDR3 is TGTGCCACCATCCCTGACAGACATAATTCACCCCTCCACTTT.

This chain uses TRBV19 with TRBJ1-5, with D possibly matching TRBD1 (5 bases). The CDR3 runs 16 residues. The ends were cut back, 5 bases at V and 0 bases at J, with 14 bases in the middle. Germline-derived CDR1 and CDR2 are LNHDA and SQIVND (reference sequence). This CDR3 is CASSPRDSYSNQPQHF. The DNA of the CDR3 is TGTGCCAGTAGTCCCCGGGACTCCTATAGCAATCAGCCCCAGCATTTT.

V and J are TRBV6-2 or TRBV6-3 and TRBJ2-3; TRBD2 agrees at 9 bases. From germline, CDR1 is MNHEY and CDR2 SVGEGT. With 3 bases clipped from V and 4 bases from J, the junction kept 5 bases outside the gene matches. CDR3 length equals 15 residues. In nucleotides, the CDR3 is TGTGCCAGCAGTTATGGGCGGGAGGGTGCAGATACGCAGTATTTT. As protein: CASSYGREGADTQYF.

V usage is TRBV20-1 and J usage is TRBJ1-5, with D possibly TRBD1 on 6 matching bases. Between the trimmed V and J ends, which lost 3 bases and 6 bases, there was a span of 15 bases. The CDR3 has 14 amino acids. Germline lookup yields CDR1 DFQATT and CDR2 SNEGSKA (reference sequence). CDR3 sequence reads: CSASRGGAGQPQHF. CDR3 DNA: TGCAGTGCTAGTCGGGGGGGGGCAGGTCAGCCCCAGCATTTT.

The chain uses TRBV19 and TRBJ2-4, with 14 positions matching TRBD2. Germline V lookup: CDR1 LNHDA, CDR2 SQIVND (reference sequence). V trimming: 4 bases; J trimming: 2 bases; junction bases outside the gene matches: 7. This CDR3 has 18 residues. CDR3 bases: TGTGCCAGTAGTACCGGGACTAGCGGGGGAGCTACCAAAAACATTCAGTACTTC. This encodes CASSTGTSGGATKNIQYF.